Below, 10 T cell receptor beta chains from the same sample are listed, as sequenced in a study of blood T cell repertoires in COVID-19. Using immunoSEQ multiplex PCR, the repertoire was profiled, and TCRdb retains in-frame clones only, with some absent. The data contain 150,000 to 200,000 clones, 70% to 90% of them seen just once; the ten biggest clones take up 0.75% to 0.9%. Sequenced: peripheral blood. These receptors were collected from a woman between 70 and 85 years old with acute or convalescent COVID-19.

V usage is TRBV5-4 and J usage is TRBJ2-7; 7 bases agree with TRBD1. J was trimmed by 2 bases and V by 4 bases; bases with no gene match: 6. CDR1 and CDR2 (germline): SGHNT, YYREEE (reference sequence). The CDR3 sequence is 14 residues long. Here the CDR3 DNA reads TGTGCCAGCAGCCCCGGACAGGTAACCTACGAGCAGTACTTC. Amino acids: CASSPGQVTYEQYF. Full variable domain (rest looked up from reference TRBV5-4 and TRBJ2-7): ETGVTQSPTHLIKTRGQQVTLRCSSQSGHNTVSWYQQALGQGPQFIFQYYREEENGRGNFPPRFSGLQFPNYSSELNVNALELDDSALYLCASSPGQVTYEQYFGPGTRLTVT.

The V call is TRBV2, the J call TRBJ1-2; TRBD1 matches 10 bases. The germline V gene encodes CDR1 SNHLY and CDR2 FYNNEI. This CDR3 spans 14 amino acids. V gave up 5 bases and J gave up 4 bases; unmatched junction bases: 4. The CDR3 bases are TGTGCCAGCAGTTCCGGGACAGGGGCCTATGGCTACACCTTC. Amino acids: CASSSGTGAYGYTF.

The chain links TRBV11-3 to TRBJ2-5, with TRBD1 matching over 9 bases. CDR3 size: 13 residues. The ends lost 7 bases at V and 9 bases at J; junction bases unmatched: 9. Looked up from germline, CDR1 is SGHNT and CDR2 is YENEEA. The CDR3: CASTQSRQGAQYF. The CDR3 region has the DNA TGTGCCAGCACCCAATCCCGACAGGGGGCCCAGTACTTC. Together with reference TRBV11-3 and TRBJ2-5, the CDR3 gives the full variable domain: EAGVVQSPRYKIIEKKQPVAFWCNPISGHNTLYWYLQNLGQGPELLIRYENEEAVDDSQLPKDRFSAERLKGVDSTLKIQPAELGDSAVYLCASTQSRQGAQYFGPGTRLLVL.

J is TRBJ2-2 and V is TRBV24-1; no definite D call. Trimming pared 5 bases from V and 3 bases from J, leaving 6 bases between. CDR1 and CDR2 from the germline V gene are KGHDR and SFDVKD. CDR3 length equals 13 residues. The CDR3 loop reads CATSGTDTGELFF. CDR3 nucleotides: TGTGCCACCAGTGGCACAGACACCGGGGAGCTGTTTTTT.

The V call is TRBV25-1, the J call TRBJ2-3; 13 nucleotides line up with TRBD2. Per the germline V gene, CDR1 is MGHDK and CDR2 is SYGVNS. This CDR3 region has 13 residues. V lost 8 bases and J lost 6; bases outside the gene matches: 2. The CDR3 protein is CASGLAGVDTQYF. CDR3 in DNA: TGTGCCAGCGGACTAGCGGGGGTGGATACGCAGTATTTT.

J is TRBJ2-2 and V is TRBV2; TRBD2 matches at 9 bases. Germline V CDR1 and CDR2: SNHLY, FYNNEI. The junction had 10 bases not matched to a gene; V was cut back by 6 bases and J by 5 bases. The CDR3 is made up of 16 amino acids. CDR3 in amino acids: CASSYPSGRRTGELFF. CDR3 DNA sequence: TGTGCCAGCAGCTACCCGAGCGGGAGGCGAACCGGGGAGCTGTTTTTT.

This clone showed up just once. CDR3 sequence (DNA): TGTGCCAGCAACCCGGACAGGGGATATACTGAAGCTTTCTTT. It is translated as CASNPDRGYTEAFF. The chain couples TRBV5-5 to TRBJ1-1; 9 bases map to TRBD1. The trim removed 6 bases at V and 5 bases at J, leaving 8 bases unmatched. The length of the CDR3 is 14 residues. Germline V gene lookup returns CDR1 SGHKS and CDR2 YYEKEE (reference sequence).

This clone occurred once. This rearrangement joins TRBV28 to TRBJ2-3; TRBD1 is a possible D gene (6 bases). V was clipped by 7 bases and J by 2 bases, with 10 bases between them. Germline loops: CDR1 MDHEN, CDR2 SYDVKM. The CDR3 has 13 amino acids. The CDR3 nucleotides are TGTGCCAGCATAGGACAGCTCACAGATACGCAGTATTTT. It specifies CASIGQLTDTQYF.

The chain uses TRBV5-8 and TRBJ1-3; maybe TRBD1 (6 bases). The CDR3 length is 15 residues. Trimming left V 2 bases short and J 0 bases short, with 9 bases between. The germline V gene encodes CDR1 SGHTS and CDR2 YDEGEE. CDR3: CASSFGQISGNTIYF. The CDR3 nucleotides are TGTGCCAGCAGCTTCGGACAGATCTCTGGAAACACCATATATTTT.

CDR3 region: CASSMRLAGGRETQYF. In DNA form, the CDR3 reads TGTGCCAGTAGTATGAGGCTAGCGGGGGGGCGAGAGACCCAGTACTTC. The chain is built from TRBV19 and TRBJ2-5, with 12 positions matching TRBD2. The ends lost 3 bases at V and 4 bases at J; junction bases unmatched: 6. Per the germline V gene, CDR1 is LNHDA and CDR2 is SQIVND (reference sequence). The CDR3 spans 16 residues.